This T cell receptor beta chain was sequenced during a study of cytomegalovirus exposure and HLA in healthy donors. Study-wide results and limits: Several top significant clusters appeared, in a later analysis, to be linked to common viral pathogens.

Turning to this clone: The antigen is undetermined.

Germline assignment: CDR1 MNHEY and CDR2 SMNVEV (reference sequence). The CDR3 extends over 13 amino acids. PCR used 60 Vbeta primers and 13 Jbeta primers. Here immunoSEQ multiplex PCR was the method, and the copy in TCRdb shows in-frame clones only, minus some. This table holds more than 80,000 clones, about four fifths found once. The specimen was PBMCs. The receptor comes from a woman aged 70-85 years in good health and CMV-seropositive. The chain is built from TRBV27 and TRBJ2-5; 11 positions agree with TRBD1. The J call may be faulty, since TRBJ2-7 better matches the DNA end. The CDR3 bases are TGTGCCAGCACGGACAGGGGGCGGTCCGAGCAGTACTTC. This translates into CASTDRGRSEQYF.